The next 15 T cell receptor beta chains were all read from a single sample in a study of control samples from healthy donors and cancer patients. The data were produced by immunoSEQ multiplex PCR, yet TCRdb's version contains in-frame clones alone and is incomplete. The sample includes 200,000 to 250,000 clones, 90% to 95% seen only once; the top ten take about 1.6%. Sequenced material: blood. These receptors all come from a man aged 50 to 59 in good health.

The CDR3 DNA reads TGTGCCAGCGAAAGACAGGGATCGGGCGGGGAGCTGTTTTTT. Amino acids: CASERQGSGGELFF. The rearrangement uses TRBV2 and TRBJ2-2; 7 bases match TRBD1. CDR3 size: 14 residues. With V trimmed by 8 bases and J by 7 bases, 10 bases remained unmatched. The germline V gene has CDR1 SNHLY and CDR2 FYNNEI.

V usage is TRBV2 and J usage is TRBJ1-5; D is perhaps TRBD1 (6 bases). Between the trimmed V and J ends, which lost 0 bases and 3 bases, there was a span of 12 bases. The CDR3 runs to 16 residues. The V gene's germline CDR1 is SNHLY and CDR2 FYNNEI. The CDR3 is CASSEAGGAFNQPQHF. In DNA form, the CDR3 reads TGTGCCAGCAGTGAAGCTGGGGGGGCCTTCAATCAGCCCCAGCATTTT.

The V call is TRBV14, the J call TRBJ2-5, with D perhaps TRBD2 (5 bases). Trimming removed 5 bases from V and 1 base from J, with 11 bases in between. CDR1 is SGHDN, CDR2 FVKESK, per germline. This CDR3 spans 14 amino acids. In DNA, the CDR3 is TGTGCCAGCAGCTTGTCCGGGATCCAAGAGACCCAGTACTTC. Translated: CASSLSGIQETQYF.

The chain is built from TRBV5-1 and TRBJ1-2; D not certain. Trimming took off 0 bases at V and 8 bases at J, with 8 bases between the two ends. Per germline, CDR1 SGHRS and CDR2 YFSETQ. This CDR3 region has 12 residues. The CDR3 loop is CASSLGEEGYTF. The CDR3 coding sequence is TGCGCCAGCAGCTTGGGAGAAGAAGGCTACACCTTC.

The rearrangement links TRBV7-3 to TRBJ1-2, with 7 bases aligning to TRBD1. CDR1 SGHTA and CDR2 FQGTGA come from the germline V gene. The length of the CDR3 is 17 residues. V trimming: 5 bases; J trimming: 7 bases; junction bases outside the gene matches: 19. The CDR3: CASSTTTGVGTAAGYTF. CDR3 DNA: TGTGCCAGCAGCACTACTACCGGCGTCGGGACAGCAGCTGGCTACACCTTC. Full variable domain (remainder filled in from reference TRBV7-3 and TRBJ1-2): GAGVSQTPSNKVTEKGKYVELRCDPISGHTALYWYRQSLGQGPEFLIYFQGTGAADDSGLPNDRFFAVRPEGSVSTLKIQRTERGDSAVYLCASSTTTGVGTAAGYTFGSGTRLTVV.

The rearrangement links TRBV9 to TRBJ2-1; D may be TRBD2 (6 bases). V was cut by 4 bases and J by 0 bases, with 17 bases left in between. The V gene's germline CDR1 is SGDLS and CDR2 YYNGEE. The CDR3 is 17 residues long. DNA of the CDR3: TGTGCCAGCAGCCCTCGTTTAGCGGTTAGCTCCTACAATGAGCAGTTCTTC. Translated: CASSPRLAVSSYNEQFF.

The chain links TRBV6-5 to TRBJ2-5; 7 bases are a match to TRBD1. V shed 6 bases and J 5 bases; nucleotides not matched to a gene: 12. Germline CDR1 is MNHEY and CDR2 is SVGAGI. The CDR3 is 15 residues long. For the CDR3, the DNA is TGTGCCAGCAGCCAACAGGGGTTGTATGGGGAGACCCAGTACTTC. It encodes CASSQQGLYGETQYF.

The chain has TRBV10-3 and TRBJ2-5, with D possibly matching TRBD1 (6 bases). Trimming removed 7 bases from V and 2 bases from J, with 11 bases in between. In germline, CDR1 is ENHRY, CDR2 SYGVKD. This CDR3 has 13 residues. The CDR3 region is CAINAGAQETQYF. The CDR3, as DNA: TGTGCCATCAATGCAGGGGCTCAAGAGACCCAGTACTTC.

The genes are TRBV3-1 (or the pseudogene TRBV3-2) and TRBJ2-7, with unresolved D. Germline assignment: CDR1 LGHDT and CDR2 YNNKEL (reference sequence). This CDR3 is 13 amino acids long. V lost 3 bases and J 2 bases, leaving 8 bases between the germline ends. The CDR3 here is CASSHVGPYEQYF. The CDR3 nucleotides are TGTGCCAGCAGCCACGTCGGACCCTACGAGCAGTACTTC.

V is TRBV2 and J is TRBJ2-2, with 7 nucleotides matching TRBD1. J gave up 0 bases and V 7 bases, and 5 bases lay outside the gene matches. This CDR3 is built from 15 residues. Germline V gene data show CDR1 as SNHLY and CDR2 as FYNNEI. The CDR3 nucleotides are TGTGCCAGCACCGGAGACAGGGCGAACACCGGGGAGCTGTTTTTT. Amino acids: CASTGDRANTGELFF.

The V gene is TRBV5-1, the J gene TRBJ1-4; TRBD1 is a possible D gene (5 bases). CDR1 and CDR2 from the germline V gene are SGHRS and YFSETQ. V shed 3 bases and J shed 8 bases, with 14 bases lying between them. The length of the CDR3 is 14 residues. The chain's CDR3 is CASSSGSGSEKLFF. CDR3 DNA: TGCGCCAGCAGCTCAGGGTCAGGGAGCGAAAAACTGTTTTTT.

The sample holds a few counts of this clone. This chain uses TRBV11-2 with TRBJ1-6, with no clear D. Trimming stripped 5 bases from V and 8 bases from J, with 10 bases between. The CDR3 totals 13 residues. Germline CDR1 and CDR2: SGHAT and FQNNGV. CDR3: CASSRVMDSPLHF. The CDR3 nucleotides are TGTGCCAGCAGCAGGGTCATGGATTCACCCCTCCACTTT.

The chain employs TRBV2 and TRBJ2-1; TRBD1 agrees at 7 bases. The germline gives CDR1 SNHLY, CDR2 FYNNEI. This CDR3 is 13 amino acids long. V lost 6 bases and J lost 5; bases outside the gene matches: 4. CDR3 DNA: TGTGCCAGCAGGAGGGGACAGAACAATGAGCAGTTCTTC. This encodes CASRRGQNNEQFF.

The chain employs TRBV5-1 and TRBJ1-6; 9 bases agree with TRBD1. V gave up 4 bases and J gave up 10 bases; unmatched junction bases: 12. Looked up from germline, CDR1 is SGHRS and CDR2 is YFSETQ. The CDR3 length is 16 residues. The CDR3 bases are TGCGCCAGCAGCCCAGCGGCGACAGGGGGAGGGTCACCCCTCCACTTT. Protein: CASSPAATGGGSPLHF.

V gene TRBV2 combines with J gene TRBJ2-7; D gene uncertain. The CDR3 runs 14 residues. The germline V and J ends were trimmed by 5 bases and 3 bases, with 14 bases remaining between them. Germline values: CDR1 SNHLY, CDR2 FYNNEI. Here the CDR3 reads CASSTKRLFYEQYF. The CDR3 coding sequence is TGTGCCAGCAGTACAAAACGGCTTTTCTACGAGCAGTACTTC.